This T cell receptor beta chain was found in a study of blood T cell repertoires in COVID-19. About the study: Nucleic acid was either cDNA or gDNA, and it came from T cells, B-cell-depleted T cells, or PBMCs.

Sequenced by immunoSEQ multiplex PCR; TCRdb stores in-frame clones only, minus some. This table holds about 190,000 clones, 80% to 90% found once. The V segment lost 1 base and the J segment 2 bases; nucleotides outside the gene matches: 4. The CDR3 loop spans 16 amino acids. The germline V gene has CDR1 LNHNV and CDR2 YYDKDF (reference sequence). Sequenced material: peripheral blood. The clonotype was recovered from an older man with active or convalescent COVID-19. V and J are TRBV15 and TRBJ1-4; TRBD1 matches at 7 bases. CDR3 nucleotides: TGTGCCACCAGCAGAGGTGGGACAGCCACTAATGAAAAACTGTTTTTT. Translating it yields CATSRGGTATNEKLFF. Together with reference TRBV15 and TRBJ1-4, the CDR3 gives the full variable domain: DAMVIQNPRYQVTQFGKPVTLSCSQTLNHNVMYWYQQKSSQAPKLLFHYYDKDFNNEADTPDNFQSRRPNTSFCFLDIRSPGLGDTAMYLCATSRGGTATNEKLFFGSGTQLSVL.